This T cell receptor (beta chain) was identified during a study of early T cells in non-severe SARS-CoV-2 infection. Study-wide background: The study sequenced bulk RNA from unsorted whole blood, with chains unpaired. Findings of the study overall: Clonotype matching in VDJdb favored anti-spike CD8 responses and did not capture private and CD4 specificities.

Germline CDR1 and CDR2: WSHSY and SAAADI. The CDR3 runs to 14 residues. V trimming: 6 bases; J trimming: 4 bases; junction bases outside the gene matches: 5. Attachment of unique molecular identifiers to individual cDNA molecules was performed. TCRdb independently ran MiXCR on the 5' RACE reads; one entry per CDR3 protein. The sample consists of approximately 50,000 distinct CDR3 sequences, about 10% of them appearing once. Many counts were recorded for this clonotype. Its target is unknown. Sequenced: whole blood. This TCR was sampled from an adult who was a healthcare worker with PCR-confirmed SARS-CoV-2 infection or an uninfected control (not recorded which). The chain is built from TRBV10-2 and TRBJ2-3; 9 nucleotides line up with TRBD2. In nucleotides, the CDR3 is TGCGCCAGCAGACCCATAGCGGGAGCAGATACGCAGTATTTT. Its protein is CASRPIAGADTQYF.